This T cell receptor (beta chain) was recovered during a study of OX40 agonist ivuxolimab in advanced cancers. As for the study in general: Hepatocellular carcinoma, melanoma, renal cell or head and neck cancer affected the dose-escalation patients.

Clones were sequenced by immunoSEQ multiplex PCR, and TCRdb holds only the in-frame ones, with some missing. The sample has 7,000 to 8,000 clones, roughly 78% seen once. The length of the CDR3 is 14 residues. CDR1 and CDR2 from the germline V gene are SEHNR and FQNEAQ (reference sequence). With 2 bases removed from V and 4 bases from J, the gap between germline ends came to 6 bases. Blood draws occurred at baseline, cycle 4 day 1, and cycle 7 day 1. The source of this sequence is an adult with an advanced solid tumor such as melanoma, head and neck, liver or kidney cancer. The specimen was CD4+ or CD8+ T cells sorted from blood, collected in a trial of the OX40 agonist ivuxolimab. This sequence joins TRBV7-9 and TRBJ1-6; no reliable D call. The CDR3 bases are TGTGCCAGCAGCTTAACTGGGTATAATTCACCCCTCCACTTT. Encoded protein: CASSLTGYNSPLHF.